This passage covers 22 T cell receptor beta chains from one sample sequenced in a study of blood T cell repertoires in COVID-19. Assay: immunoSEQ multiplex PCR; the TCRdb copy retains only in-frame clones and omits some. This table has over 130,000 clones, about 83% appearing once. Specimen: PBMCs or T cells enriched from blood (not recorded which). These receptor sequences come from a woman aged 45-60 years with acute COVID-19.

V gene TRBV7-9 combines with J gene TRBJ2-1; D is possibly TRBD2 (8 bases). This CDR3 comprises 16 residues. Germline V gene sequence: CDR1 SEHNR, CDR2 FQNEAQ (reference sequence). Trimming removed 5 bases from V and 9 bases from J, with 23 bases in between. The chain's CDR3 is CASSPGGSGATGEQFF. In nucleotides, the CDR3 is TGTGCCAGCAGCCCAGGGGGTAGCGGGGCTACAGGTGAGCAGTTCTTC.

The CDR3 loop is CASSLAVRSGNTIYF. CDR3 nucleotide sequence: TGTGCCAGCAGCTTGGCGGTCCGGTCTGGAAACACCATATATTTT. The chain couples TRBV5-5 to TRBJ1-3; D remains unclear. The CDR3 sequence is 15 residues long. CDR1 and CDR2 from the germline V gene are SGHKS and YYEKEE (reference sequence). Trimming shortened V by 0 bases and J by 1 base, and 8 bases separated the two germline ends. Using reference TRBV5-5 and TRBJ1-3 for the parts outside the CDR3, the full variable domain is DAGVTQSPTHLIKTRGQQVTLRCSPISGHKSVSWYQQVLGQGPQFIFQYYEKEERGRGNFPDRFSARQFPNYSSELNVNALLLGDSALYLCASSLAVRSGNTIYFGEGSWLTVV.

There are a few counts of this clone. V usage is TRBV24-1 and J usage is TRBJ2-3, with D perhaps TRBD1 (5 bases). From germline, CDR1 is KGHDR and CDR2 SFDVKD. Trimming took 0 bases from V and 3 from J, leaving 9 bases between them. The CDR3 has 15 amino acids. CDR3 in DNA: TGTGCCACCAGTGATTTGGGCAGGGCAACAGATACGCAGTATTTT. This gives the protein CATSDLGRATDTQYF.

The rearrangement joins TRBV19 to TRBJ1-1; 7 nucleotides match TRBD1. Germline V lookup: CDR1 LNHDA, CDR2 SQIVND (reference sequence). Germline trimming cut 9 bases from V and 4 bases from J; bases unmatched to any gene: 8. CDR3 length: 13 residues. The CDR3 here is CASSTGSLTEAFF. CDR3 nucleotides: TGTGCCAGCTCGACAGGGAGTCTCACTGAAGCTTTCTTT.

The chain carries TRBV6-5 and TRBJ1-1; D perhaps matches TRBD1 (6 bases). The CDR3 extends over 13 amino acids. The V end lost 6 bases, the J end lost 5 bases, and 13 bases lay between the germline ends. Germline values: CDR1 MNHEY, CDR2 SVGAGI. The CDR3 spells CASRTTGLTEAFF. CDR3 nucleotide sequence: TGTGCCAGCAGGACTACAGGGTTAACTGAAGCTTTCTTT.

This chain uses TRBV18 with TRBJ2-2; D possibly corresponds to TRBD2 (6 bases). Germline CDR1 is KGHSH and CDR2 is LQKENI. The CDR3 runs 15 residues. The V end was cut by 7 bases, the J end by 6 bases, with 18 bases between. This CDR3 is CASFPAGPNAGELFF. CDR3 bases: TGTGCCAGCTTTCCCGCGGGACCAAATGCCGGGGAGCTGTTTTTT.

This clone was recorded a few times. The CDR3 bases are TGTGCCAGCAGTTGGCCAGGGGACCTGGGCTTTTATGGCTACACCTTC. Translation: CASSWPGDLGFYGYTF. This chain joins TRBV25-1 and TRBJ1-2; perhaps TRBD1 as D (6 bases). CDR3 length: 16 residues. Trimming took 5 bases from V and 5 from J, leaving 21 bases between them. In germline, CDR1 is MGHDK, CDR2 SYGVNS.

The chain recombines TRBV3-1 (or the pseudogene TRBV3-2) with TRBJ2-1; possibly TRBD2 for D (6 bases). The CDR3 has 13 residues. V lost 1 base to trimming and J lost 11 bases, with 12 bases between them. The germline gives CDR1 LGHDT, CDR2 YNNKEL (reference sequence). The CDR3 nucleotides read TGTGCCAGCAGCCAAGCGGGAGAATGGAAGCAGTTCTTC. It encodes CASSQAGEWKQFF.

The chain uses TRBV19 and TRBJ2-1; D possibly corresponds to TRBD2 (6 bases). The germline V gene has CDR1 LNHDA and CDR2 SQIVND (reference sequence). This CDR3 region has 13 residues. V dropped 5 bases and J dropped 10 bases, with 15 bases sitting between them. The CDR3 DNA sequence: TGTGCCAGTAGTGGGACTCCTGCTAGGGAGCAGTTCTTC. This codes for CASSGTPAREQFF.

The genes are TRBV2 and TRBJ2-3; 10 bases agree with TRBD2. Looked up from germline, CDR1 is SNHLY and CDR2 is FYNNEI. The CDR3 consists of 14 residues. V gave up 9 bases and J gave up 2 bases; unmatched junction bases: 5. The CDR3: CASQAGGTTDTQYF. In DNA, the CDR3 is TGTGCCAGTCAAGCGGGAGGGACCACAGATACGCAGTATTTT.

The CDR3 nucleotides are TGTGCCAGCAGCCACGGCTTGGGGGGGTTAAGAGAAAAACTGTTTTTT. Its protein is CASSHGLGGLREKLFF. The rearrangement links TRBV7-2 to TRBJ1-4, with TRBD1 as a possible D gene (5 bases). V was pared by 5 bases and J by 8 bases, with 21 bases between. Germline CDR1 is SGHTA and CDR2 is FQGNSA. This CDR3 contains 16 residues. Supplemented by reference TRBV7-2 and TRBJ1-4, the full variable domain reads GAGVSQSPSNKVTEKGKDVELRCDPISGHTALYWYRQSLGQGLEFLIYFQGNSAPDKSGLPSDRFSAERTGGSVSTLTIQRTQQEDSAVYLCASSHGLGGLREKLFFGSGTQLSVL.

J is TRBJ1-6 and V is TRBV7-6; 7 bases align to TRBD1. The V gene's germline CDR1 is SGHVS and CDR2 FNYEAQ. The CDR3 covers 14 residues. The J segment lost 10 bases and the V segment lost 4 bases, leaving 7 bases of the junction unmatched. CDR3 sequence: CASSSTGLGSPLHF. CDR3 DNA sequence: TGTGCCAGCAGCTCGACAGGGTTAGGGTCACCCCTCCACTTT.

The rearrangement joins TRBV10-1 to TRBJ2-2, with D maybe TRBD1 (6 bases). This CDR3 comprises 16 residues. Germline V gene lookup returns CDR1 WNHNN and CDR2 SYGVQD (reference sequence). Deletions cut 4 bases from V and 3 bases from J, with 15 bases between. This CDR3 is CASSAAGVGDTGELFF. In nucleotides, the CDR3 is TGCGCCAGCAGTGCCGCAGGGGTCGGGGACACCGGGGAGCTGTTTTTT.

The chain combines TRBV2 with TRBJ2-7; weak D call: TRBD1 (6 bases). The CDR3 has 13 amino acids. V gave up 5 bases and J gave up 6 bases, with 14 bases separating them. The germline CDR1 and CDR2 sequences are SNHLY and FYNNEI. In DNA form, the CDR3 reads TGTGCCAGCAGTTATACCCCAGGGGCCGAGCAGTACTTC. Protein product: CASSYTPGAEQYF.

This clone has more than one count but fewer than ten. The chain uses TRBV3-1 (or the pseudogene TRBV3-2) and TRBJ2-7, with D possibly being TRBD2 (6 bases). V was trimmed by 1 base and J by 4 bases, leaving 8 bases between them. Germline loops: CDR1 LGHDT, CDR2 YNNKEL (reference sequence). This CDR3 has 13 residues. CDR3 sequence (DNA): TGTGCCAGCAGCCAAGGGGGGGTATACGAGCAGTACTTC. This encodes CASSQGGVYEQYF.

The rearrangement joins TRBV3-1 (or the pseudogene TRBV3-2) to TRBJ1-2; no definite D call. In germline, CDR1 is LGHDT, CDR2 YNNKEL (reference sequence). The CDR3 runs to 13 residues. Trimming took off 1 base at V and 2 bases at J, with 5 bases between the two ends. The CDR3 DNA follows: TGTGCCAGCAGCCAAGCAGGAAACTATGGCTACACCTTC. It codes for CASSQAGNYGYTF.

This clone was seen only once. The chain is built from TRBV12-5 and TRBJ2-7, with 12 bases aligning to TRBD1. The J segment lost 7 bases and the V segment lost 6 bases, leaving 10 bases of the junction unmatched. This CDR3 has 15 amino acids. Germline V gene sequence: CDR1 LGHNT, CDR2 FRNRAP. CDR3 region: CASGRTGTGGAEQYF. The CDR3 nucleotides are TGTGCTAGTGGCCGGACCGGGACAGGGGGCGCGGAGCAGTACTTC.

This clone was observed many times. The sample carries other DNA sequences with the same CDR3. The rearrangement uses TRBV30 and TRBJ1-5, with TRBD1 identical over 9 bases. CDR1 and CDR2 from the germline V gene are GTSNPN and SVGIG (reference sequence). Trimming cost V 2 bases and J 5 bases; bases outside gene matches: 1. The CDR3 has 13 residues. CDR3 DNA sequence: TGTGCCTGGAGTCGACAGGGGGATCAGCCCCAGCATTTT. Protein product: CAWSRQGDQPQHF.

The rearrangement joins TRBV7-2 to TRBJ2-5; TRBD2 might be the D (6 bases). V lost 5 bases to trimming and J lost 2 bases, with 12 bases between them. This CDR3 contains 14 residues. Germline CDR1 reads SGHTA; CDR2 reads FQGNSA. The CDR3 loop reads CASSPSAPQETQYF. The CDR3 nucleotides read TGTGCCAGCAGCCCTAGCGCACCGCAAGAGACCCAGTACTTC.

The genes are TRBV12-5 and TRBJ2-5; 15 bases line up with TRBD2. V gave up 8 bases and J gave up 2 bases; unmatched junction bases: 12. CDR1 is LGHNT and CDR2 is FRNRAP in the germline V gene. The CDR3 totals 18 residues. This CDR3 reads CASSSGLAGGPGQETQYF. The CDR3 DNA follows: TGTGCTAGTAGTTCAGGACTAGCGGGAGGGCCAGGACAAGAGACCCAGTACTTC.

Of note for this clone: This sample also contains other DNA sequences that code for the same CDR3. This chain uses TRBV5-8 with TRBJ2-3; D gene uncertain. Per germline, CDR1 SGHTS and CDR2 YDEGEE. Trimming removed 4 bases at V and 4 bases at J, with 7 bases between. The CDR3 has 12 amino acids. The CDR3 reads CASSPRADTQYF. The CDR3 region has the DNA TGTGCCAGCAGCCCCCGCGCAGATACGCAGTATTTT.

V and J are TRBV30 and TRBJ2-1, with 9 nucleotides matching TRBD2. With V trimmed by 4 bases and J by 2 bases, 6 bases remained unmatched. This CDR3 region has 15 residues. Germline V gene sequence: CDR1 GTSNPN, CDR2 SVGIG (reference sequence). The CDR3 nucleotides read TGTGCCTGGACCCCGGGACTAGCAACCTACAATGAGCAGTTCTTC. Its protein is CAWTPGLATYNEQFF.